Below, one TCR beta chain is given with its context. These data originate in a study of T cell responses to AZD1222 COVID-19 vaccine. V was trimmed by 7 bases and J by 0 bases, leaving 9 bases between them. Germline V gives CDR1 LNHDA, CDR2 SQIVND (reference sequence). The CDR3 runs to 13 residues. Repertoires were generated with immunoSEQ multiplex PCR, while TCRdb's copy carries only in-frame clones and drops some. There are approximately 220,000 clones in the sample; about 93% occur only once, and more than 0.8% lies in the top ten. The chain employs TRBV19 and TRBJ1-1; D is possibly TRBD1 (6 bases). This sample comprised peripheral blood, obtained on day 0 of MenACWY control vaccination. This sequence was found in an adult in good health. In DNA form, the CDR3 reads TGTGCCAGTAAGGGGGGGTTGAACACTGAAGCTTTCTTT. Protein product: CASKGGLNTEAFF.